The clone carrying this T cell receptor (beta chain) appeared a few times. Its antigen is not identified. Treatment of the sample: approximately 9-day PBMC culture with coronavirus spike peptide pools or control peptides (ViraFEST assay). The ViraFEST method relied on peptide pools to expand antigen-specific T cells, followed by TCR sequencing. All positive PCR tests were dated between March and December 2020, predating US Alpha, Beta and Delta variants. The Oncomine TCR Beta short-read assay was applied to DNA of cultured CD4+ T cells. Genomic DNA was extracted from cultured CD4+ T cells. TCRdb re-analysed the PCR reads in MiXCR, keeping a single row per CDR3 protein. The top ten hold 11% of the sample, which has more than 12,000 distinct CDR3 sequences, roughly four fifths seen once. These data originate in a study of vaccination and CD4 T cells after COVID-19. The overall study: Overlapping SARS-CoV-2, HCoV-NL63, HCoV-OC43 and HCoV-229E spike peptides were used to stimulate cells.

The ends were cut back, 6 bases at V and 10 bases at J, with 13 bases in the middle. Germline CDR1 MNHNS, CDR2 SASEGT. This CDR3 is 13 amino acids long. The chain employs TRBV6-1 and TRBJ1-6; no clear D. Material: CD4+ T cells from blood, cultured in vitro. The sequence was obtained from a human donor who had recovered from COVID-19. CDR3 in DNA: TGTGCCAGCAGCCGTCGGTGGGGATCACCCCTCCACTTT. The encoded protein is CASSRRWGSPLHF.